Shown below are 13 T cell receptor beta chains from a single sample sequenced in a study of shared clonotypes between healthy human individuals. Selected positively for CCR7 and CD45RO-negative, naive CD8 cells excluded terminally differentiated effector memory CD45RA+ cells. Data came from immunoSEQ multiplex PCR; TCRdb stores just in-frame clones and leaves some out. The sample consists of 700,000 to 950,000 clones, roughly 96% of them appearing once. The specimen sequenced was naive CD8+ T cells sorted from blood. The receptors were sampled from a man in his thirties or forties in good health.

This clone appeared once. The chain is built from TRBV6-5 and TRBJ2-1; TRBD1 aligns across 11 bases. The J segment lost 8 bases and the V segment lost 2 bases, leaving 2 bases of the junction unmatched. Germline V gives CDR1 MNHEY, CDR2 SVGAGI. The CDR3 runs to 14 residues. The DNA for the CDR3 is TGTGCCAGCAGTTACGGGACAGGGGGATATGAGCAGTTCTTC. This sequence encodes CASSYGTGGYEQFF.

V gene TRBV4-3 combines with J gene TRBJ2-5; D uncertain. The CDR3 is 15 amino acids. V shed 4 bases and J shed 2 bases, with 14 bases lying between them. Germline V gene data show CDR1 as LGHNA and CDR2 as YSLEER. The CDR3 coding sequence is TGCGCCAGCAGCCGGGTTAGGTTGCTACAAGAGACCCAGTACTTC. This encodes CASSRVRLLQETQYF.

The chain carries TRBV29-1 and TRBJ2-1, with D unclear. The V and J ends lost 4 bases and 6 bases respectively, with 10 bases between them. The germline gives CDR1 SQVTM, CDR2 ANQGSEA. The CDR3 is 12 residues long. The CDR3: CSVGLIGNEQFF. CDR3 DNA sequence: TGCAGCGTTGGTCTCATTGGCAATGAGCAGTTCTTC.

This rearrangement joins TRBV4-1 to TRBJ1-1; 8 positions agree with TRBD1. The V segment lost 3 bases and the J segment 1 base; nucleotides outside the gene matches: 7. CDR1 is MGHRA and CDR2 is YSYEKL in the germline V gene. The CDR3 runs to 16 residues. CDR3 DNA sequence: TGCGCCAGCAGCCAGCCGGCCAGGGGGCCGAACACTGAAGCTTTCTTT. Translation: CASSQPARGPNTEAFF.

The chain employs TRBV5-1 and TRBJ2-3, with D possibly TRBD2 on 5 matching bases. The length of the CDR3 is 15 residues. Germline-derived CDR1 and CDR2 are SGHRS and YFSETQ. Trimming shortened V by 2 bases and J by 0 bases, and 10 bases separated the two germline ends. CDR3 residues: CASSFRQRSTDTQYF. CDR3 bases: TGCGCCAGCAGCTTTCGCCAGCGGAGCACAGATACGCAGTATTTT.

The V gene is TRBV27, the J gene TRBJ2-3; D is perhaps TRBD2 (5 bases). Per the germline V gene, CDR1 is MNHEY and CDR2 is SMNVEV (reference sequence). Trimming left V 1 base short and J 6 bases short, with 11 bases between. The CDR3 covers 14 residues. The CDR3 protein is CASSLFFGEDTQYF. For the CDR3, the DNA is TGTGCCAGCAGTTTATTTTTCGGGGAGGATACGCAGTATTTT.

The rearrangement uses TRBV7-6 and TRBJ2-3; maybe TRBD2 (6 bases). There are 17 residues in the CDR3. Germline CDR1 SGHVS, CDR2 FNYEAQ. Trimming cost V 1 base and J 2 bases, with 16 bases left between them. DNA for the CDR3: TGTGCCAGCAGCTTAGGGGACTGGGGACTTTACACAGATACGCAGTATTTT. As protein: CASSLGDWGLYTDTQYF.

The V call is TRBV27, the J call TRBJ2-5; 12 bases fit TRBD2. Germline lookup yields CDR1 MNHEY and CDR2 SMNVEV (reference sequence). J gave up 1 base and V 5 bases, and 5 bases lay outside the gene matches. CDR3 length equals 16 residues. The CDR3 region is CASSPRTSGIQETQYF. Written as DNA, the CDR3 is TGTGCCAGCAGTCCACGGACTAGCGGGATCCAAGAGACCCAGTACTTC.

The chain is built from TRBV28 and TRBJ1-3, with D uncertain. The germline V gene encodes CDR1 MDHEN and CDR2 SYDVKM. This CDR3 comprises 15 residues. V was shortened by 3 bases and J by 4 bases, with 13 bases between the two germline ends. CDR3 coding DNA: TGTGCCAGCAGTTTCTACAAGGCCAGGGGAAACACCATATATTTT. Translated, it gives CASSFYKARGNTIYF.

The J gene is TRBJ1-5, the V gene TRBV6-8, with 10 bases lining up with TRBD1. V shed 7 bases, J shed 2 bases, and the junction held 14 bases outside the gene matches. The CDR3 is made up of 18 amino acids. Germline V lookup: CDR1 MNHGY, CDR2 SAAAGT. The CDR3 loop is CASTFRDRGVLCNQPQHF. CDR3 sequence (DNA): TGTGCCAGCACCTTCCGGGACAGGGGCGTTTTATGCAATCAGCCCCAGCATTTT.

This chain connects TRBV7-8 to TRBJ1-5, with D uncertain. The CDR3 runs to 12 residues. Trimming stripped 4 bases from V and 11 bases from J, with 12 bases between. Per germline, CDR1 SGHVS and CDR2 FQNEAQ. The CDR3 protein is CASSSQDRAQHF. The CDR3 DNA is TGTGCCAGCAGCTCTCAAGATAGAGCCCAGCATTTT.

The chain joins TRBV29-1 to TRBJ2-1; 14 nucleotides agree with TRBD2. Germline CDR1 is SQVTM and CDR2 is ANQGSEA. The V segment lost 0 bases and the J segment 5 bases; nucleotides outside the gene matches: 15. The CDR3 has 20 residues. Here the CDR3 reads CSVEDGTGLAGVGPHNEQFF. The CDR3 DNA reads TGCAGCGTTGAAGATGGGACGGGACTAGCGGGAGTCGGGCCCCACAATGAGCAGTTCTTC.

The CDR3 bases are TGTGCCAGCACATCAGCGGGATTGGGCGATGAGCAGTTCTTC. Encoded protein: CASTSAGLGDEQFF. The chain links TRBV28 to TRBJ2-1; 7 positions match TRBD2. The germline V gene encodes CDR1 MDHEN and CDR2 SYDVKM. The CDR3 runs to 14 residues. Germline trimming cut 7 bases from V and 8 bases from J; bases unmatched to any gene: 11.